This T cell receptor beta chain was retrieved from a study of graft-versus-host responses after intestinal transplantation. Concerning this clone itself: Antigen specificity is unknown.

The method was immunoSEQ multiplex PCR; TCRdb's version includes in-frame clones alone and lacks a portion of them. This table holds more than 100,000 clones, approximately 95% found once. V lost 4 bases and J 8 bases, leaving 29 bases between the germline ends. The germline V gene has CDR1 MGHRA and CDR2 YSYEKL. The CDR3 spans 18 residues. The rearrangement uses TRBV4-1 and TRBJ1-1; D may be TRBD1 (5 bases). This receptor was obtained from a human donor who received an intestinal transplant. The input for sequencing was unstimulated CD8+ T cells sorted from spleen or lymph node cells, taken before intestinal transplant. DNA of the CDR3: TGCGCCAGCAGCCCAAAGGACCGCCCCCGAGGGCAGGGATTAGAAGCTTTCTTT. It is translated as CASSPKDRPRGQGLEAFF.